This TCR beta chain comes out of a study of human T cells and chemical hapten exposure. Study information: Diagnoses of alopecia areata, totalis or universalis occurred in mostly female patients. Findings and caveats of the study: All donors were alopecia patients, so their immunity may differ from that of healthy people.

Time point given: patch test 3, about 24 weeks after DPC sensitization. Regarding treatment: therapeutic diphenylcyclopropenone sensitization with weekly scalp DPC. As concerns this clonotype: Its antigen is not identified.

TCRdb re-analysed the RACE reads in MiXCR, keeping a single row per CDR3 protein. Of 100,000 to 150,000 distinct CDR3 sequences in the sample, 11% were seen once. The CDR3 spans 12 residues. V was pared by 6 bases and J by 6 bases, with 12 bases between. The germline V gene encodes CDR1 ENHRY and CDR2 SYGVKD. This sequence joins TRBV10-3 and TRBJ2-7; TRBD2 is a possible D gene (5 bases). The source material was whole blood, sampled in connection with sensitization to the hapten diphenylcyclopropenone (DPC). The clonotype comes from a woman aged 45-60 years with alopecia areata. Some clones in this sample may be carry-over from other donors' samples. The chain's CDR3 is CAIRRESGEQYF. The CDR3 DNA follows: TGTGCCATCAGGAGGGAATCAGGCGAGCAGTACTTC.